The clone carrying this T cell receptor beta chain was detected a few times. This sample was included in a study of blood T cell repertoires in COVID-19. Looking at the study overall: The study drew acute and convalescent COVID-19 samples from the United States, Italy and Spain. T cells, B-cell-depleted T cells, or PBMCs supplied cDNA or gDNA.

CDR1 and CDR2 from the germline V gene are LGHNT and FRNRAP. Trimming stripped 5 bases from V and 0 bases from J, with 11 bases between. CDR3 length: 15 amino acids. In the original workflow: Nucleated cell number was recorded as an estimate derived from reference gene primer amplification. Here immunoSEQ multiplex PCR was the method, and the copy in TCRdb shows in-frame clones only, minus some. Clone size and V and J calls were adopted from that table, with D and trimming inferred from the DNA. There are 150,000 to 200,000 clones in the sample; around 84% occur only once, and over 3% lies in the top ten.

The sequence was collected from a human donor with acute or convalescent COVID-19. The donor label of this sample is uncertain. Sequencing was carried out using peripheral blood. This rearrangement joins TRBV12-5 to TRBJ1-3; D may be TRBD1 (6 bases). CDR3 coding DNA: TGTGCTAGTGGTACCGGACAGCGCTCTGGAAACACCATATATTTT. Residues: CASGTGQRSGNTIYF. The variable domain in full, completed from reference TRBV12-5 and TRBJ1-3, reads DARVTQTPRHKVTEMGQEVTMRCQPILGHNTVFWYRQTMMQGLELLAYFRNRAPLDDSGMPKDRFSAEMPDATLATLKIQPSEPRDSAVYFCASGTGQRSGNTIYFGEGSWLTVV.